The text below deals with one TCR beta chain. Its antigen is undetermined. This entry belongs to a study of cytomegalovirus exposure and HLA in healthy donors. Data came from immunoSEQ multiplex PCR; TCRdb stores just in-frame clones and leaves some out. The data contain 200,000 to 250,000 clones, less than 85% of them singletons. Study-level results: The study put 150 to 200 TCR beta chains on its list as cytomegalovirus-associated. The authors confirmed in vitro that a few CMV-associated chains were specific for CMV antigens.

This CDR3 spans 15 amino acids. The V gene lost 2 bases and the J gene lost 8 bases, with 14 bases spanning the gap. In germline, CDR1 is SGHDT, CDR2 YYEEEE. The genes are TRBV5-6 and TRBJ1-6; a possible D gene is TRBD1 (6 bases). Sequencing was done on a sample of PBMCs. This receptor was taken from a woman younger than 35 in good health and CMV-seronegative. CDR3 residues: CASSFRGAWDSPLHF. The CDR3 DNA sequence: TGTGCCAGCAGCTTTCGGGGGGCTTGGGATTCACCCCTCCACTTT.